The rows below give T cell receptor beta chains drawn from one sample of a study of T cell responses to AZD1222 COVID-19 vaccine. The assay was immunoSEQ multiplex PCR, and TCRdb's table has in-frame clones only and misses some. The table includes tens of thousands of clones, approximately 85% detected once. Here the sequenced sample was peripheral blood, taken on day 0 of AZD1222 vaccination. The receptors here all came from an adult in good health. CDR3s include the opening cysteine and the closing phenylalanine or tryptophan. Each record gives: J gene, V gene, CDR3 protein.

TRBJ1-3 | TRBV10-2 | CASSNARKSGNTIYF
TRBJ1-2 | TRBV10-3 | CAISERGPNYGYTF
TRBJ1-3 | TRBV28 | CASTWTGPNTIYF
TRBJ2-1 | TRBV3-1/TRBV3-2 | CASSQTSGINEQFF
TRBJ1-5 | TRBV30 | CAWSVEAPSNQPQHF
TRBJ1-6 | TRBV6-5 | CASSYSVIGNSPLHF
TRBJ1-2 | TRBV27 | CARSFRGQGVPRGYGYTF
TRBJ2-1 | TRBV11-3 | CASSLEGTSSYNEQFF
TRBJ2-7 | TRBV25-1 | CASSEVGQGGEQYF
TRBJ1-3 | TRBV5-6 | CASSQTWGNTIYF
TRBJ2-2 | TRBV27 | CASTRGRNTGELFF
TRBJ2-3 | TRBV4-2 | CASSQEGSGATDTQYF
TRBJ2-2 | TRBV2 | CASSEAASTGELFF
TRBJ2-1 | TRBV11-1 | CASSLRQGDYNEQFF
TRBJ1-1 | TRBV12-3/TRBV12-4 | CASSSGNPEAFF
TRBJ2-5 | TRBV7-9 | CASRNSGGRMETQYF
TRBJ2-7 | TRBV21-1 | CASSKVPGGYEQYF
TRBJ2-7 | TRBV20-1 | CSASTQSYAEGYEQYF
TRBJ1-5 | TRBV6-1 | CASSEAQGEGQPQHF
TRBJ1-2 | TRBV5-1 | CASRRGVGANYGYTF
TRBJ2-5 | TRBV4-1 | CASSQDLRLAGGQETQYF
TRBJ2-3 | TRBV7-9 | CASSPPRYGGADTQYF
TRBJ1-6 | TRBV4-2 | CASSQDMASARGSPLHF
TRBJ1-2 | TRBV20-1 | CSARVNPDTF
TRBJ2-7 | TRBV4-2 | CASSQDQGGAYEQYF
TRBJ1-1 | TRBV20-1 | CSASAGFYGQLAFF
TRBJ1-6 | TRBV5-1 | CASSLGAVTFSPLHF
TRBJ1-6 | TRBV28 | CASSLPGTAYNSPLHF
TRBJ2-7 | TRBV11-2 | CASSLVQGSYEQYF
TRBJ2-7 | TRBV3-1/TRBV3-2 | CASSPGTGGLYEQYF
TRBJ1-4 | TRBV7-9 | CASSLDTGAFQKLFF
TRBJ2-2 | TRBV30 | CAWSVTGELFF
TRBJ1-1 | TRBV5-1 | CASSPGQGRTAEAFF
TRBJ1-2 | TRBV4-1 | CASSQLVDVGGYTF
TRBJ1-1 | TRBV18 | CASSPQGAAAFF
TRBJ1-3 | TRBV28 | CASSFNPEDTDSGNTIYF
TRBJ1-4 | TRBV6-5 | CASAPRASINEKLFF
TRBJ2-4 | TRBV28 | CASSLRVWTGGEDIQYF
TRBJ2-7 | TRBV19 | CASSIGVARLPYEQYF
TRBJ2-7 | TRBV2 | CASSERLDFSYEQYF
TRBJ2-2 | TRBV15 | CATSREVVGNTGELFF
TRBJ2-3 | TRBV3-1/TRBV3-2 | CASSQVRISGGLTDTQYF
TRBJ2-3 | TRBV25-1 | CASSEPAGGGTDTQYF
TRBJ1-2 | TRBV3-1/TRBV3-2 | CASSQEGQTSYGYTF
TRBJ1-5 | TRBV12-3/TRBV12-4 | CASRVGVGQPQHF
TRBJ2-7 | TRBV5-6 | CASSLGQGAAEQYF
TRBJ1-2 | TRBV11-2 | CASSSPLKLYGYTF
TRBJ1-6 | TRBV6-5 | CASSPGTASLHF
TRBJ1-2 | TRBV7-2 | CASSSTGGASTGYTF
TRBJ2-2 | TRBV6-6 | CASSRTKTGELFF
TRBJ1-1 | TRBV6-5 | CASSYLTGASEAFF
TRBJ1-2 | TRBV27 | CASRGDSYGYTF
TRBJ2-2 | TRBV7-2 | CASSLFEGNTGELFF
TRBJ2-7 | TRBV19 | CASSIETRLDSYEQYF
TRBJ1-2 | TRBV6-5 | CASRVAGGDNYGYTF
TRBJ1-2 | TRBV24-1 | CATSDSGTGRRGYGYTF
TRBJ2-7 | TRBV3-1/TRBV3-2 | CASSQNPTASYEQYF
TRBJ2-7 | TRBV6-5 | CASSYGVAGSEQYF
TRBJ2-2 | TRBV6-4 | CASSDSAGNTGELFF